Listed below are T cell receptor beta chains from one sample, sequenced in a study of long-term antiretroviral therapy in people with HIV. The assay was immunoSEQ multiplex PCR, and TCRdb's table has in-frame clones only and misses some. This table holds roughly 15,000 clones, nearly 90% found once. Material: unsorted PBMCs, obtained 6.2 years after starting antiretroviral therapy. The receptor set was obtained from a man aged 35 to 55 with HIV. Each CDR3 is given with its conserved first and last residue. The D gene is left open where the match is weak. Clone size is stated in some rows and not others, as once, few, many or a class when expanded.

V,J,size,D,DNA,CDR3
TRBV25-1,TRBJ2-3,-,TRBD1,TGTGCCAGCAGGCGACAGGGGCAGGCAGATACGCAGTATTTT,CASRRQGQADTQYF
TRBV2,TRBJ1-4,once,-,TGTGCCAGCAGTCCCGGACAGCTTAATGAAAAACTGTTTTTT,CASSPGQLNEKLFF
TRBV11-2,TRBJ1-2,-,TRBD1,TGTGCCAGCAGCTTCGGGAGGACAGGGGTTGACTATGGCTACACCTTC,CASSFGRTGVDYGYTF
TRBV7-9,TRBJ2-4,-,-,TGTGCCAGCAGCTTAGACGGATGGAGAAACATTCAGTACTTC,CASSLDGWRNIQYF
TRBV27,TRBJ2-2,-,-,TGTGCCAGCAGTTTCATCGGGACGAACACCGGGGAGCTGTTTTTT,CASSFIGTNTGELFF
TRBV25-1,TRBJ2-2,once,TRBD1,TGTGCCAGCAGGGACAGGGGGCGCGAGAACACCGGGGAGCTGTTTTTT,CASRDRGRENTGELFF
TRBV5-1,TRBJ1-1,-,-,TGCGCCAGCAGCTTGGAACCGGGCCGAGGGTCTGAAGCTTTCTTT,CASSLEPGRGSEAFF
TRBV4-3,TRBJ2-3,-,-,TGCGCCAGCAGCCAAGATTCGGCGGATACGCAGTATTTT,CASSQDSADTQYF
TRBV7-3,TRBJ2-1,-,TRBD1,TGTGCCAGCAGCCACGACAGGGGATACAATGAGCAGTTCTTC,CASSHDRGYNEQFF
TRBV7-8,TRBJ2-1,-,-,TGTGCCAGCAGCCCACTATTGGTTAATGAGCAGTTCTTC,CASSPLLVNEQFF
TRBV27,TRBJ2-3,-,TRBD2,TGTGCCAGCAGTCGGGCGGGAGGGCCAAGGACAGATACGCAGTATTTT,CASSRAGGPRTDTQYF
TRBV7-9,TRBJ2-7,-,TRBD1,TGTGCCAGCAGCTGGGGACAGCTCTCCTACGAGCAGTACTTC,CASSWGQLSYEQYF
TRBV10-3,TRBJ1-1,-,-,TGTGCCATCACTGAGACACACATGAACACTGAAGCTTTCTTT,CAITETHMNTEAFF
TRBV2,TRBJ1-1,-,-,TGTGCCAGATCTGTAATGAACACTGAAGCTTTCTTT,CARSVMNTEAFF
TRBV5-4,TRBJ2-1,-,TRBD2,TGTGCCAGCAGCTTCCCGACTAGCGGGACCTACAATGAGCAGTTCTTC,CASSFPTSGTYNEQFF
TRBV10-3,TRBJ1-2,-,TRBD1,TGTGCCATCAGTGGTGGACAGGGGGAGTATGGCTACACCTTC,CAISGGQGEYGYTF
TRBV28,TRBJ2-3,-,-,TGTGCCAGCAGTCCAGCTTTAGATACGCAGTATTTT,CASSPALDTQYF
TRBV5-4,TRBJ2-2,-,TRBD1,TGTGCCAGCTTGGACAGGAAGTCCGGGGAGCTGTTTTTT,CASLDRKSGELFF
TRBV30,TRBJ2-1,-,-,TGTGCCTGGAGTGTACAGTCTCTGGTGTTCTTC,CAWSVQSLVFF
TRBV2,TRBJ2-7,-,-,TGTGCCAGCAGGGGGGGACCGAACGAGCAGTACTTC,CASRGGPNEQYF
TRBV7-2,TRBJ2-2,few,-,TGTGCCAGCAGCTTAGTTGGGAACACCGGGGAGCTGTTTTTT,CASSLVGNTGELFF
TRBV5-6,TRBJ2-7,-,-,TGTGCCAGCAGCGCTACAGGGGGACTAGCTCCGTTAACCCTCTACGAGCAGTACTTC,CASSATGGLAPLTLYEQYF
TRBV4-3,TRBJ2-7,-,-,TGCGCCAGCAGCCTAGAACACAGGGTGGACTACGAGCAGTACTTC,CASSLEHRVDYEQYF
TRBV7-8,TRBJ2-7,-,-,TGTGCCAGCAGCTTGTCCACAGGGTACGAGCAGTACTTC,CASSLSTGYEQYF
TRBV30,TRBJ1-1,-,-,TGTGCCTGGAGTTACACGGAGAACACTGAAGCTTTCTTT,CAWSYTENTEAFF
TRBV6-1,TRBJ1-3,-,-,TGTGCCAGCACTATGGGGGACTCTGGAAACACCATATATTTT,CASTMGDSGNTIYF
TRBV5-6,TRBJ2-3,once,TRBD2,TGTGCCAGCAGCCGAGTCGGGGGGAGAACAGATACGCAGTATTTT,CASSRVGGRTDTQYF
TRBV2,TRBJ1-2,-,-,TGTGCCAGCTTTTGGACAGCTGCAAACGGCTACACCTTC,CASFWTAANGYTF
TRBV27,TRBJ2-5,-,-,TGTGCCAGCAGTTTAGAGGGGGAGACCCAGTACTTC,CASSLEGETQYF
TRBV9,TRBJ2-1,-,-,TGTGCCAGCAGCGTAGAGGCGGAAAAGTACAATGAGCAGTTCTTC,CASSVEAEKYNEQFF
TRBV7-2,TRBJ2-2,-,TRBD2,TGTGCCAGCAGCTTAGGTCCCGTAGGACTAGCGAACACCGGGGAGCTGTTTTTT,CASSLGPVGLANTGELFF
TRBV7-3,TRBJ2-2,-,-,TGTGCCAGCAGCTTAACGACCGCTTGGCAGGCTGGTACCGGGGAGCTGTTTTTT,CASSLTTAWQAGTGELFF
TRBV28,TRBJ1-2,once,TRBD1,TGTGCCAGCAGTTGGGACAGGCGTGGGGGCTACACCTTC,CASSWDRRGGYTF
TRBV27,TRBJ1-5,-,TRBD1,TGTGCCAGCAGTCCACGGACAGGCCTCAATCAGCCCCAGCATTTT,CASSPRTGLNQPQHF
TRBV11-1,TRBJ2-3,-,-,TGTGCCAGCAGCTTAGCATTCAGTGGCGGCACAGATACGCAGTATTTT,CASSLAFSGGTDTQYF
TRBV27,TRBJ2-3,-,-,TGTGCCAGCAGTTCCCTGAAGGGGACTCCGACAGATACGCAGTATTTT,CASSSLKGTPTDTQYF
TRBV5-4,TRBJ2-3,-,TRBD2,TGTGCCAGCAACATTTTTGGGTCTAGCGGGAGCACAGATACGCAGTATTTT,CASNIFGSSGSTDTQYF
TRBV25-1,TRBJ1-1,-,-,TGTGCCAGCAGGAGACAGGCAGCTTTCTTT,CASRRQAAFF
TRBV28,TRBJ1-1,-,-,TGTGCCAGCAGTTTAGACTCAGCCGGGACAAGGGCTTTCTTT,CASSLDSAGTRAFF
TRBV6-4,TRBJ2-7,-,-,TGTGCCAGCAGCCCAGTACAGGGAGGCGAGCAGTACTTC,CASSPVQGGEQYF
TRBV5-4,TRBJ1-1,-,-,TGTGCCAGCAGCCCATTAGAGGGGCGAGGGACTGAAGCTTTCTTT,CASSPLEGRGTEAFF
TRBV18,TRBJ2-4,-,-,TGTGCCAGCTCACCACTCTCGGACAGCCGAGCCAAAAACATTCAGTACTTC,CASSPLSDSRAKNIQYF
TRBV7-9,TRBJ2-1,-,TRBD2,TGTGCCAGCAGCCCCCTGGGGTCCAGCGGGGACAATGAGCAGTTCTTC,CASSPLGSSGDNEQFF
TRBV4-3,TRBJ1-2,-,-,TGCGCCAGCAGCCAAGATACAGGGCCTGGCTATGGCTACACCTTC,CASSQDTGPGYGYTF
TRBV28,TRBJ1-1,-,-,TGTGCCAGCAGTTTCCAGGGAGGGGCAGTGAACACTGAAGCTTTCTTT,CASSFQGGAVNTEAFF
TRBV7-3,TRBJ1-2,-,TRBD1,TGTGCCAGCAGCTTGACAGGGAGTTGGAGTGGCTACACCTTC,CASSLTGSWSGYTF
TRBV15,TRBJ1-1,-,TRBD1,TGTGCCACCAGAAAAGACAGGGGGACTGAAGCTTTCTTT,CATRKDRGTEAFF
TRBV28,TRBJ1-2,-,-,TGTGCCAGCGGGGCCAAACGGAGGAGCTATGGCTACACCTTC,CASGAKRRSYGYTF
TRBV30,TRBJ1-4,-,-,TGTGCCTGGAGTGTACGAGTGTGGGGCAGGGGAGCTGAAAAACTGTTTTTT,CAWSVRVWGRGAEKLFF
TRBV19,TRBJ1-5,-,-,TGTGCCAGTACCCCGTGGGGGGCAGGACAGCCCCAGCATTTT,CASTPWGAGQPQHF
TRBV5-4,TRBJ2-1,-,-,TGTGCCAGCAGCCTTACAGGGATCTACAATGAGCAGTTCTTC,CASSLTGIYNEQFF
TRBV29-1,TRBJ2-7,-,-,TGCAGCGTAGAACGTGAAAGGGACACCTCCTACGAGCAGTACTTC,CSVERERDTSYEQYF
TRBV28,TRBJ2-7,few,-,TGTGCCAGCAATGACAGGTCCCGAGGCTACGAGCAGTACTTC,CASNDRSRGYEQYF